Below, 23 T cell receptor beta chains from the same sample are listed, as sequenced in a study of beta chain features in type 1 diabetes. The whole isolated RNA underwent reverse transcription, so sequencing captured expressed TCRB transcripts. Clones were sequenced by immunoSEQ multiplex PCR, and TCRdb holds only the in-frame ones, with some missing. The table lists hundreds of thousands of clones, 9.5% to 12% of them singletons. Input material: naive CD4+ T cells from blood. The source of these receptors is a woman in her late teens or twenties in good health.

The chain is built from TRBV28 and TRBJ2-1, with 8 nucleotides matching TRBD2. Germline loops: CDR1 MDHEN, CDR2 SYDVKM. The V and J ends lost 4 bases and 2 bases, in that order; junction bases with no gene match: 7. The CDR3 is made up of 16 amino acids. CDR3 DNA sequence: TGTGCCAGCAGTTCCCCCTCAGCGGGGGCCTACAATGAGCAGTTCTTC. As protein: CASSSPSAGAYNEQFF. Supplemented by reference TRBV28 and TRBJ2-1, the full variable domain reads DVKVTQSSRYLVKRTGEKVFLECVQDMDHENMFWYRQDPGLGLRLIYFSYDVKMKEKGDIPEGYSVSREKKERFSLILESASTNQTSMYLCASSSPSAGAYNEQFFGPGTRLTVL.

This clone was counted only a few times. The chain is built from TRBV7-2 and TRBJ2-5; 7 bases fit TRBD2. The V gene's germline CDR1 is SGHTA and CDR2 FQGNSA. The CDR3 sequence is 15 residues long. V trimming: 6 bases; J trimming: 1 base; junction bases outside the gene matches: 8. The CDR3 region has the DNA TGTGCCAGCAGTATACAAGGGACTATCCAAGAGACCCAGTACTTC. This encodes CASSIQGTIQETQYF.

With regard to this clone: This same CDR3 is encoded by further DNA sequences in the sample. V and J are TRBV9 and TRBJ2-3; no reliable D call. Trimming shortened V by 0 bases and J by 0 bases, and 5 bases separated the two germline ends. Germline V gene lookup returns CDR1 SGDLS and CDR2 YYNGEE. This CDR3 has 14 residues. The CDR3 spells CASSVVSSTDTQYF. As DNA, the CDR3 is TGTGCCAGCAGCGTAGTGTCCAGCACAGATACGCAGTATTTT.

The J gene is TRBJ1-4, the V gene TRBV7-3; perhaps TRBD1 as D (6 bases). Looked up from germline, CDR1 is SGHTA and CDR2 is FQGTGA. The germline V and J ends were trimmed by 5 bases and 7 bases, with 20 bases remaining between them. The CDR3 length is 16 residues. The CDR3 DNA sequence: TGTGCCAGCAGCCATACAGGGTTGGGAGGCACTGAAAAACTGTTTTTT. It is translated as CASSHTGLGGTEKLFF.

The chain links TRBV9 to TRBJ2-1; 8 nucleotides match TRBD1. The ends lost 0 bases at V and 5 bases at J; junction bases unmatched: 4. The CDR3 is 15 residues long. Germline loops: CDR1 SGDLS, CDR2 YYNGEE. In nucleotides, the CDR3 is TGTGCCAGCAGCGTAGCTGGGACAGGCGACAATGAGCAGTTCTTC. Protein product: CASSVAGTGDNEQFF.

This clone turned up a few times. This rearrangement joins TRBV15 to TRBJ2-1; D not certain. Germline CDR1 LNHNV, CDR2 YYDKDF (reference sequence). The V end lost 5 bases, the J end lost 4 bases, and 15 bases lay between the germline ends. The CDR3 consists of 15 residues. In DNA form, the CDR3 reads TGTGCCACCAGCGCGACATCGAGTGAGTACAATGAGCAGTTCTTC. Protein product: CATSATSSEYNEQFF.

The chain recombines TRBV19 with TRBJ2-1, with a tentative D call TRBD2 (5 bases). The length of the CDR3 is 13 residues. V gave up 3 bases and J gave up 6 bases, with 9 bases separating them. Germline loops: CDR1 LNHDA, CDR2 SQIVND (reference sequence). The CDR3 nucleotides are TGTGCCAGTAGTATCGGACTCCTCAATGAGCAGTTCTTC. Its protein is CASSIGLLNEQFF.

Only a few counts were recorded for this clone. The chain carries TRBV4-3 and TRBJ2-4, with 8 bases fitting TRBD2. Per germline, CDR1 LGHNA and CDR2 YSLEER. V was pared by 1 base and J by 4 bases, with 9 bases of the junction left unmatched. The CDR3 covers 17 residues. CDR3 sequence reads: CASSQGSGRTEKNIQYF. In nucleotides, the CDR3 is TGCGCCAGCAGCCAAGGGAGCGGGAGAACCGAGAAAAACATTCAGTACTTC.

The chain carries TRBV4-1 and TRBJ2-1, with D tentatively TRBD2 (6 bases). The V end lost 4 bases, the J end lost 7 bases, and 11 bases lay between the germline ends. This CDR3 is 13 amino acids long. Germline values: CDR1 MGHRA, CDR2 YSYEKL. This CDR3 is CASSPTSGNEQFF. CDR3 nucleotide sequence: TGCGCCAGCAGCCCGACTAGTGGTAATGAGCAGTTCTTC.

This clone came up a few times. This chain uses TRBV2 with TRBJ2-5; 9 nucleotides align to TRBD1. The CDR3 loop spans 14 amino acids. The J segment lost 5 bases and the V segment lost 7 bases, leaving 8 bases of the junction unmatched. CDR1 is SNHLY and CDR2 is FYNNEI in the germline V gene. The CDR3 spells CASTQTGGAETQYF. CDR3 DNA sequence: TGTGCCAGCACCCAGACAGGGGGAGCGGAGACCCAGTACTTC.

This clone was seen many times. This chain uses TRBV14 with TRBJ2-7, with a possible D match to TRBD2 (6 bases). The CDR3 spans 15 residues. Per germline, CDR1 SGHDN and CDR2 FVKESK. The V and J ends lost 4 bases and 7 bases respectively, with 20 bases between them. The CDR3 DNA is TGTGCCAGCAGCCGAATCACCGGGACGGCGGGGGAGCAGTACGTC. Its protein is CASSRITGTAGEQYV.

The chain is built from TRBV5-1 and TRBJ1-6; no clear D gene. The CDR3 sequence is 15 residues long. Germline V gene lookup returns CDR1 SGHRS and CDR2 YFSETQ. Trimming left V 4 bases short and J 6 bases short, with 14 bases between. The CDR3 sequence is CASSRDIGSNSPLHF. The CDR3 bases are TGCGCCAGCAGCCGAGACATCGGTAGTAATTCACCCCTCCACTTT. The full variable domain, with the rest looked up from reference TRBV5-1 and TRBJ1-6, is KAGVTQTPRYLIKTRGQQVTLSCSPISGHRSVSWYQQTPGQGLQFLFEYFSETQRNKGNFPGRFSGRQFSNSRSEMNVSTLELGDSALYLCASSRDIGSNSPLHFGNGTRLTVT.

This clone was observed a few times. The chain is built from TRBV14 and TRBJ1-1; the D gene is possibly TRBD1 (5 bases). The CDR3 consists of 14 residues. Per germline, CDR1 SGHDN and CDR2 FVKESK. The ends were cut back, 2 bases at V and 3 bases at J, with 10 bases in the middle. CDR3 nucleotide sequence: TGTGCCAGCAGCCAATTGGGGGGTGACACTGAAGCTTTCTTT. Translated: CASSQLGGDTEAFF.

This clone was detected once. The rearrangement joins TRBV27 to TRBJ2-6, with D unresolved. Germline loops: CDR1 MNHEY, CDR2 SMNVEV (reference sequence). Trimming stripped 7 bases from V and 0 bases from J, with 4 bases between. The CDR3 runs to 13 residues. CDR3 nucleotide sequence: TGTGCCAGCACTCGCTCTGGGGCCAACGTCCTGACTTTC. This translates into CASTRSGANVLTF. The entire variable domain, with the rest obtained from reference TRBV27 and TRBJ2-6, is as follows: EAQVTQNPRYLITVTGKKLTVTCSQNMNHEYMSWYRQDPGLGLRQIYYSMNVEVTDKGDVPEGYKVSRKEKRNFPLILESPSPNQTSLYFCASTRSGANVLTFGAGSRLTVL.

This clone was detected only a few times. Other DNA sequences in this specimen translate into the identical CDR3. The gene calls are TRBV7-9 and TRBJ2-1, with TRBD2 matching over 8 bases. J was trimmed by 2 bases and V by 5 bases; bases with no gene match: 5. Germline CDR1 is SEHNR and CDR2 is FQNEAQ (reference sequence). This CDR3 has 15 residues. CDR3 nucleotides: TGTGCCAGCAGCCCGAGAGCGGGAGCCTACAATGAGCAGTTCTTC. It specifies CASSPRAGAYNEQFF.

This clone was seen only a few times. The V and J genes are TRBV7-2 and TRBJ2-7; D is undetermined. CDR1 is SGHTA, CDR2 FQGNSA, per germline. The CDR3 is 14 amino acids. The germline V and J ends were trimmed by 2 bases and 4 bases, with 12 bases remaining between them. The CDR3 DNA reads as TGTGCCAGCAGCTTATTGTCCAGTGGGTACGAGCAGTACGTC. The encoded protein is CASSLLSSGYEQYV.

This clone occurred a few times. The chain carries TRBV9 and TRBJ2-5; D not resolved. Germline CDR1 SGDLS, CDR2 YYNGEE. This CDR3 region has 15 residues. The V and J ends lost 4 bases and 5 bases respectively, with 18 bases between them. This CDR3 is CASSLRSRVVETQYF. The CDR3, as DNA: TGTGCCAGCAGCCTCCGGTCTCGTGTAGTGGAGACCCAGTACTTC.

This clone came up many times. V usage is TRBV9 and J usage is TRBJ2-1, with D uncertain. Trimming took 3 bases from V and 5 from J, leaving 3 bases between them. This CDR3 spans 11 amino acids. Per germline, CDR1 SGDLS and CDR2 YYNGEE. The CDR3 region has the DNA TGTGCCAGCAGCGCCCACAATGAGCAGTTCTTC. Protein: CASSAHNEQFF.

The chain links TRBV27 to TRBJ2-5; 9 bases agree with TRBD1. The J segment lost 7 bases and the V segment lost 10 bases, leaving 10 bases of the junction unmatched. The germline gives CDR1 MNHEY, CDR2 SMNVEV (reference sequence). The CDR3 has 13 amino acids. The CDR3 loop reads CANRDRDKGTQYF. The DNA for the CDR3 is TGTGCCAATCGGGACAGGGATAAAGGGACCCAGTACTTC.

This clone was observed a handful of times. The chain has TRBV7-9 and TRBJ2-5, with a tentative D call TRBD1 (5 bases). In germline, CDR1 is SEHNR, CDR2 FQNEAQ (reference sequence). V dropped 5 bases and J dropped 3 bases, with 16 bases sitting between them. The length of the CDR3 is 15 residues. Here the CDR3 reads CASSPTQGGEETQYF. CDR3 DNA: TGTGCCAGCAGCCCAACCCAGGGTGGGGAAGAGACCCAGTACTTC.

This clone came up a few times. This chain uses TRBV4-2 with TRBJ2-7; 8 bases match TRBD1. From germline, CDR1 is LGHNA and CDR2 YNFKEQ. The CDR3 consists of 15 residues. V lost 3 bases, J lost 11 bases, and 15 bases stayed unmatched. CDR3 bases: TGTGCCAGCAGCCAGGTCGGGACAGGCCTGCCTTGGAAGTACTTC. The encoded protein is CASSQVGTGLPWKYF.

The chain employs TRBV6-4 and TRBJ2-1; the match to TRBD2 covers 12 bases. Germline CDR1 and CDR2: MRHNA and SNTAGT. V shed 6 bases and J 5 bases; nucleotides not matched to a gene: 2. This CDR3 spans 14 amino acids. The CDR3 is CASSRTSGNNEQFF. The CDR3 DNA is TGTGCCAGCAGCCGGACTAGCGGGAACAATGAGCAGTTCTTC.

This clone was recorded a few times. J is TRBJ1-2 and V is TRBV29-1; D may be TRBD1 (5 bases). The CDR3 sequence is 13 residues long. The V end lost 4 bases, the J end lost 3 bases, and 12 bases lay between the germline ends. Per germline, CDR1 SQVTM and CDR2 ANQGSEA. The DNA of the CDR3 is TGCAGCGTTGCTGGGACTCAGGACTATGGCTACACCTTC. This encodes CSVAGTQDYGYTF.